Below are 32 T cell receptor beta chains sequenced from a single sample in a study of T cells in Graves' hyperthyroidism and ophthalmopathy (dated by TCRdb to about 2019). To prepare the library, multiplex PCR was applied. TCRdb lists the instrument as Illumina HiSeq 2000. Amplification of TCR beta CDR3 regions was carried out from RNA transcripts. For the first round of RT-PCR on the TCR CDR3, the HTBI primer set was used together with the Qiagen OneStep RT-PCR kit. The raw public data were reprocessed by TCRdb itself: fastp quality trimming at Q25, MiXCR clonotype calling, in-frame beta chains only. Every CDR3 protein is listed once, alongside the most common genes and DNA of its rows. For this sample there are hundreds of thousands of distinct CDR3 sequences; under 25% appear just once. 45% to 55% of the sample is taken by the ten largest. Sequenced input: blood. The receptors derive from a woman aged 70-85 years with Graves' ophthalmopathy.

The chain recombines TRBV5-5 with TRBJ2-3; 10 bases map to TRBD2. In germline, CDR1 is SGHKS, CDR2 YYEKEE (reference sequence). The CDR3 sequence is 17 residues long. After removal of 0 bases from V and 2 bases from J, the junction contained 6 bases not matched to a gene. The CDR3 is CASSLGWTSGSTDTQYF. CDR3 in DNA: TGTGCCAGCAGCTTGGGTTGGACTAGCGGATCCACAGATACGCAGTATTTT.

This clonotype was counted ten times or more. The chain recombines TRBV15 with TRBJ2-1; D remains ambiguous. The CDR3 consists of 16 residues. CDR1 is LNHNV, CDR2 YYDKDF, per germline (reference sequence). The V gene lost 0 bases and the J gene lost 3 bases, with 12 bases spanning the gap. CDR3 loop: CATSRDRWESYNEQFF. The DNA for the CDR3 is TGTGCCACCAGCAGAGATAGGTGGGAAAGCTACAATGAGCAGTTCTTC. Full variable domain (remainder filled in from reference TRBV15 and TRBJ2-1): DAMVIQNPRYQVTQFGKPVTLSCSQTLNHNVMYWYQQKSSQAPKLLFHYYDKDFNNEADTPDNFQSRRPNTSFCFLDIRSPGLGDTAMYLCATSRDRWESYNEQFFGPGTRLTVL.

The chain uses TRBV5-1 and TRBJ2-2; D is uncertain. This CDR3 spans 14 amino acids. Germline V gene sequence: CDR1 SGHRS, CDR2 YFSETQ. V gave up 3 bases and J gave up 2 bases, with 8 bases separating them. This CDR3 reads CASSSPYNTGELFF. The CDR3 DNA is TGCGCCAGCAGCTCCCCTTACAACACCGGGGAGCTGTTTTTT.

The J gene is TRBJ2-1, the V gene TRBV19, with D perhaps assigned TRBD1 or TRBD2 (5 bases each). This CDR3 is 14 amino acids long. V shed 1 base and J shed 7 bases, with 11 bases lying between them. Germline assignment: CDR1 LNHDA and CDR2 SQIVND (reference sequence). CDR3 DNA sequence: TGTGCCAGTAGTATAGTGAGAGGGGCGAATGAGCAGTTCTTC. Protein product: CASSIVRGANEQFF.

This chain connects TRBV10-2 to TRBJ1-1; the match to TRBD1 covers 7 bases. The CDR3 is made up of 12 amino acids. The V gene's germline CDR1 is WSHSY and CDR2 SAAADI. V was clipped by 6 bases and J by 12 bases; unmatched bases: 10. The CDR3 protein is CASRSPGQSTFF. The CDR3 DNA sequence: TGCGCCAGCAGATCACCGGGACAGTCAACTTTCTTT.

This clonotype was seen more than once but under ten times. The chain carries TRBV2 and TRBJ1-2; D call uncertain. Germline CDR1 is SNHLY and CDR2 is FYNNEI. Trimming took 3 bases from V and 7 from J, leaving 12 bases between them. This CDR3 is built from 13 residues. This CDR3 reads CASSDSGIAGYTF. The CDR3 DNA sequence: TGTGCCAGCAGTGACAGCGGGATTGCTGGCTACACCTTC.

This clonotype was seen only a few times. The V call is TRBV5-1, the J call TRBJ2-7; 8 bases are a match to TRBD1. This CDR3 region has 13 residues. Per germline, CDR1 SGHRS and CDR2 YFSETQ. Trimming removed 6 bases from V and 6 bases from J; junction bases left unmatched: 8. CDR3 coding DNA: TGCGCCAGCAATACTGGACAGGGTCGCGAGCAGTACTTC. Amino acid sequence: CASNTGQGREQYF.

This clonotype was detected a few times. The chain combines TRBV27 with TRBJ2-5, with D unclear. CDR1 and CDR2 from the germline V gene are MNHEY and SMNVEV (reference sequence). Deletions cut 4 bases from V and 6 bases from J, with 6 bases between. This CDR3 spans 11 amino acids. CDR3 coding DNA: TGTGCCAGCAGTTATGCAAAGACCCAGTACTTC. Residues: CASSYAKTQYF.

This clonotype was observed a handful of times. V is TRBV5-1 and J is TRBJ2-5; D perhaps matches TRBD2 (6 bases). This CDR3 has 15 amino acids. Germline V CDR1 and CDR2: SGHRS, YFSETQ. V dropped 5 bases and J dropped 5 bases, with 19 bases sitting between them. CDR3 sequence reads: CASRFLGGPGETQYF. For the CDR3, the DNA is TGCGCCAGCAGATTCCTTGGAGGGCCAGGGGAGACCCAGTACTTC.

CDR3 protein: CATSEAMYEQYF. The CDR3 DNA reads TGTGCCACCAGTGAGGCTATGTACGAGCAGTACTTC. The chain carries TRBV24-1 and TRBJ2-7; the D is unclear. Germline CDR1 reads KGHDR; CDR2 reads SFDVKD. V lost 4 bases, J lost 4 bases, and 7 bases lay in between. The CDR3 runs 12 residues.

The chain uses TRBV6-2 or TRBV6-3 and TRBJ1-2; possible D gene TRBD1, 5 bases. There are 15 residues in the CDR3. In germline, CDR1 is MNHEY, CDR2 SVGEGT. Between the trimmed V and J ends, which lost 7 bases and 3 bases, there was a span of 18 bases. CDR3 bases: TGTGCCAGCACCGATGCTGGGGAGGGGTACTATGGCTACACCTTC. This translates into CASTDAGEGYYGYTF.

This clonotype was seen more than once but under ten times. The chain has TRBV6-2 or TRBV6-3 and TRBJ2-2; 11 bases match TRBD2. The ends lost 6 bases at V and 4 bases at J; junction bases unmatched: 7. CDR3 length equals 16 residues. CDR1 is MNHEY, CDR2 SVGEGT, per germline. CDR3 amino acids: CASRPHGLAGTGELFF. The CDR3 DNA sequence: TGTGCCAGCAGACCCCACGGACTAGCGGGCACCGGGGAGCTGTTTTTT.

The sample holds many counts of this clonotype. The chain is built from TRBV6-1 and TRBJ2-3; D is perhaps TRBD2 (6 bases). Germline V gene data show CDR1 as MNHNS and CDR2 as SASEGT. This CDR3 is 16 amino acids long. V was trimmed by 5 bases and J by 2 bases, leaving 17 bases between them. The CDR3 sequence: CASSRSAGIHTDTQYF. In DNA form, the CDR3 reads TGTGCCAGCAGTCGAAGCGCGGGAATACACACAGATACGCAGTATTTT.

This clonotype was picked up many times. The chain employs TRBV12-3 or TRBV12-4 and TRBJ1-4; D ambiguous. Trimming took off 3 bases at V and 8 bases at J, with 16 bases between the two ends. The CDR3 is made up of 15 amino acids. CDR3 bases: TGTGCCAGCAGTTTGAGCCCCCTAGTAGGGGAAAAACTGTTTTTT. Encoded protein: CASSLSPLVGEKLFF.

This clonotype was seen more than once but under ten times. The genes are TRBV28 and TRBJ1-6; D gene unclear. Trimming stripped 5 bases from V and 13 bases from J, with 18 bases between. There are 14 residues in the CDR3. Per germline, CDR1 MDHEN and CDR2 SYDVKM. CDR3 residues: CASSPLAGPSPLHF. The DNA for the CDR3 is TGTGCCAGCAGTCCCCTAGCCGGGCCCTCGCCCCTCCACTTT.

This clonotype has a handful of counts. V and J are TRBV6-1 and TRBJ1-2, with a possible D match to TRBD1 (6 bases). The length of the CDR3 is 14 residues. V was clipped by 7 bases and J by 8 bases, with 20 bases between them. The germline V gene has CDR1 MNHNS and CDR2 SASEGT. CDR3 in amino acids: CASIPGRGGSGYTF. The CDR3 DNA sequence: TGTGCCAGCATCCCAGGCAGGGGTGGTTCGGGCTACACCTTC.

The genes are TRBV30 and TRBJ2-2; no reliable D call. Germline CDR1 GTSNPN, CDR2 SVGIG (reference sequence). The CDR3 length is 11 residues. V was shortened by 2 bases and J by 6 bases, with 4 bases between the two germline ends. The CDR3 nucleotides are TGTGCCTGGAGTAACGCCGGGGAGCTGTTTTTT. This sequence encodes CAWSNAGELFF. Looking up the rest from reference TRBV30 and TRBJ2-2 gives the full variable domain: SQTIHQWPATLVQPVGSPLSLECTVEGTSNPNLYWYRQAAGRGLQLLFYSVGIGQISSEVPQNLSASRPQDRQFILSSKKLLLSDSGFYLCAWSNAGELFFGEGSRLTVL.

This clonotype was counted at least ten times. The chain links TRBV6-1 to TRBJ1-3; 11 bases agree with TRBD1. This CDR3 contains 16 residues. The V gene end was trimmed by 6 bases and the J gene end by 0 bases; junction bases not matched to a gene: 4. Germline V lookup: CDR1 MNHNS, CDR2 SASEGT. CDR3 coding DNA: TGTGCCAGCAGGAGGACAGGGGGCAGCTCTGGAAACACCATATATTTT. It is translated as CASRRTGGSSGNTIYF.

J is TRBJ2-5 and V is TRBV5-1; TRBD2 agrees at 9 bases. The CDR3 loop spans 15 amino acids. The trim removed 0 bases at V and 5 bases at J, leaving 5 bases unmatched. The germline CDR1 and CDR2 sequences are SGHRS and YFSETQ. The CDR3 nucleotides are TGCGCCAGCAGCTTGGCTAGCGGGGTTGTGGAGACCCAGTACTTC. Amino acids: CASSLASGVVETQYF.

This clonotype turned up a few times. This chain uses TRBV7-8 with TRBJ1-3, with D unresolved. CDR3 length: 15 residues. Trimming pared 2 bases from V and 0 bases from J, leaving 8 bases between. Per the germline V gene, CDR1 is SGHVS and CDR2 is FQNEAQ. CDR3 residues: CASSLNPDSGNTIYF. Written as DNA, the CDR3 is TGTGCCAGCAGCTTAAATCCCGACTCTGGAAACACCATATATTTT.

Written as DNA, the CDR3 is TGCGCCAGCAGCCAAGAATTTCAGGCGGGAGGGGGGGATACGCAGTATTTT. This encodes CASSQEFQAGGGDTQYF. The chain has TRBV4-3 and TRBJ2-3; TRBD2 matches at 9 bases. CDR1 is LGHNA and CDR2 is YSLEER in the germline V gene. Losses at the gene ends were 0 bases for V and 6 bases for J; bases not matched to a gene: 10. CDR3 length: 17 residues.

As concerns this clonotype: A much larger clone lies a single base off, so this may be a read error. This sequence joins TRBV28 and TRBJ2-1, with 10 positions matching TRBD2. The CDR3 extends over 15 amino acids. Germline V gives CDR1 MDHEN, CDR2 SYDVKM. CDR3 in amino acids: CASSPWTSGPHELFF. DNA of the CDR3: TGTGCCAGCAGTCCTTGGACTAGCGGTCCCCATGAGCTGTTCTTC.

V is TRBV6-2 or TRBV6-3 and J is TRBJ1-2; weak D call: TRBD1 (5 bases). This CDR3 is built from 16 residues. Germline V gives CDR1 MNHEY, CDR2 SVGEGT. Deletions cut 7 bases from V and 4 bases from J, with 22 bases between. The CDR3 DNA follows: TGTGCCAGCAACCTGCCCGGGACCCCCGCCGGCTATGGCTACACCTTC. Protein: CASNLPGTPAGYGYTF.

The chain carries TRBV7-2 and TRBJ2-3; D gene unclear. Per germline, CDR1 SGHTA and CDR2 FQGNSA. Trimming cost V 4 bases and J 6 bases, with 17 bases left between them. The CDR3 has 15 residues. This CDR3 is CASSSLGSPKDTQYF. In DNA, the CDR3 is TGTGCCAGCAGCTCCTTGGGCAGCCCTAAGGATACGCAGTATTTT. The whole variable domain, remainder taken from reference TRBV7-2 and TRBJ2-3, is GAGVSQSPSNKVTEKGKDVELRCDPISGHTALYWYRQSLGQGLEFLIYFQGNSAPDKSGLPSDRFSAERTGGSVSTLTIQRTQQEDSAVYLCASSSLGSPKDTQYFGPGTRLTVL.

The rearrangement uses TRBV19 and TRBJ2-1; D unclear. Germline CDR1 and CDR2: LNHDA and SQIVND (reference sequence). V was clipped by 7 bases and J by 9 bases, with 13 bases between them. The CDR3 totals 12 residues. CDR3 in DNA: TGTGCCAGTACCCAAAATATCGGTGAGCAGTTCTTC. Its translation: CASTQNIGEQFF.

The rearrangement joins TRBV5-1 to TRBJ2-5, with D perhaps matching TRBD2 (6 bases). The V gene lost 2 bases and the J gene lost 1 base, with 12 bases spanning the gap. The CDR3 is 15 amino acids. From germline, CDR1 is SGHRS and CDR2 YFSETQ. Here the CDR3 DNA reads TGCGCCAGCAGCTTCGGCGCGGGGTTCCAAGAGACCCAGTACTTC. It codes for CASSFGAGFQETQYF.

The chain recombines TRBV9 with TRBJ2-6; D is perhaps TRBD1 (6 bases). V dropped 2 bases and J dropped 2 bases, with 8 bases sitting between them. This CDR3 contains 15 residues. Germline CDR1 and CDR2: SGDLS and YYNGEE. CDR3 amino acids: CASSVYRAGANVLTF. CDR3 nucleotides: TGTGCCAGCAGCGTTTACAGGGCTGGGGCCAACGTCCTGACTTTC.

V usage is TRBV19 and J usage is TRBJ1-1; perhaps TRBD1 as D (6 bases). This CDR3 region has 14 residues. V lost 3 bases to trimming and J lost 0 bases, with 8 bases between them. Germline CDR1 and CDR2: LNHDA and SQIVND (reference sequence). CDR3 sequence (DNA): TGTGCCAGTAGTATGAGGGGGATGAACACTGAAGCTTTCTTT. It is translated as CASSMRGMNTEAFF. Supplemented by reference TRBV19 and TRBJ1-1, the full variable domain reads DGGITQSPKYLFRKEGQNVTLSCEQNLNHDAMYWYRQDPGQGLRLIYYSQIVNDFQKGDIAEGYSVSREKKESFPLTVTSAQKNPTAFYLCASSMRGMNTEAFFGQGTRLTVV.

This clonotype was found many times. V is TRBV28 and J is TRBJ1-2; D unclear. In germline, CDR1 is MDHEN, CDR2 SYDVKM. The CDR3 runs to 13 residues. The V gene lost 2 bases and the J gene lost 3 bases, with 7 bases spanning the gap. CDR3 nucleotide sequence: TGTGCCAGCAGTTTAGACGGGTACTATGGCTACACCTTC. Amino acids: CASSLDGYYGYTF.

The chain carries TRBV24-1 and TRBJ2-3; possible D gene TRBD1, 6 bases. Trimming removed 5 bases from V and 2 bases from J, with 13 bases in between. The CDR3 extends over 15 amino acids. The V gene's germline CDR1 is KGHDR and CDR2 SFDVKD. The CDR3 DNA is TGTGCCACCAGTGTAGGGCAGGGGAACACAGATACGCAGTATTTT. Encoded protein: CATSVGQGNTDTQYF.

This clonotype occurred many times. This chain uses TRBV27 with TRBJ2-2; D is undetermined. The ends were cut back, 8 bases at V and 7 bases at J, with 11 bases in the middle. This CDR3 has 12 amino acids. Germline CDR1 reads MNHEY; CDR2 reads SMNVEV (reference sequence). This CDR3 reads CASSVRYGELFF. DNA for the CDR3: TGTGCCAGCTCCGTACGTTACGGGGAGCTGTTTTTT.

This CDR3 reads CSAGLTGESYNEQFF. The CDR3 DNA follows: TGCAGTGCTGGACTGACAGGGGAGTCCTACAATGAGCAGTTCTTC. This chain uses TRBV20-1 with TRBJ2-1; 8 nucleotides line up with TRBD1. Germline CDR1 and CDR2: DFQATT and SNEGSKA (reference sequence). Germline trimming cut 5 bases from V and 1 base from J; bases unmatched to any gene: 7. The CDR3 contains 15 residues.